This is a list of T cell receptor beta chains from one sample in a study of T-cell memory formation after mild COVID-19. One entry per CDR3 protein results from TCRdb running MiXCR on the 5' RACE reads. The sample yields about 340,000 distinct CDR3 sequences, 15% seen once. Sequenced input: PBMCs or a T cell subset sorted from them (not recorded which). Receptors were obtained from a man aged 18 to 29 who had mild COVID-19 (a few samples of this study predate the infection). Cell type and time point are not known. CDR3s include the opening cysteine and the closing phenylalanine or tryptophan. The order of the fields is CDR3 DNA, CDR3 protein, D gene, J gene, clone size, V gene. A D gene is named only where the DNA matches it firmly. Some rows have no size entry. The others give once, few or many, or a class for an expanded clone.

DNA: TGTGCCAGCAGCCAAGAGACGCGGAGATTAAGCTACGAGCAGTACTTC; CDR3: CASSQETRRLSYEQYF; D: .; J: TRBJ2-7; size: .; V: TRBV3-1
DNA: TGTGCCAGCAGATTTGGGTGGATCAGCGACGGGCTCTATGGCTACACCTTC; CDR3: CASRFGWISDGLYGYTF; D: .; J: TRBJ1-2; size: .; V: TRBV12-3/TRBV12-4
DNA: TGTGCCAGCTCACCATCCGGGACAAGAGCTTTCTTT; CDR3: CASSPSGTRAFF; D: .; J: TRBJ1-1; size: .; V: TRBV18
DNA: TGTGCCACCAGCATACAGGGGAGCCCCACAGATACGCAGTATTTT; CDR3: CATSIQGSPTDTQYF; D: TRBD1; J: TRBJ2-3; size: many; V: TRBV15
DNA: TGCGCCAGCAGCACGGACAGTGTAAATGAAAAACTGTTTTTT; CDR3: CASSTDSVNEKLFF; D: .; J: TRBJ1-4; size: few; V: TRBV5-1
DNA: TGTGCCAGCAGCTTAGTTCGTGGGGAAGAGACCCAGTACTTC; CDR3: CASSLVRGEETQYF; D: .; J: TRBJ2-5; size: .; V: TRBV7-2
DNA: TGTGCCAGCAGTTACTTGGGGGGAGCGGATACGCAGTATTTT; CDR3: CASSYLGGADTQYF; D: .; J: TRBJ2-3; size: .; V: TRBV6-2/TRBV6-3
DNA: TGTGCCACCAGCAGAGATCCTGGCCCGGGGAACATTCAGTACTTC; CDR3: CATSRDPGPGNIQYF; D: .; J: TRBJ2-4; size: many; V: TRBV15
DNA: TGTGCCAGCAGGGAGACGGGGGGCTCCTACGAGCAGTACTTC; CDR3: CASRETGGSYEQYF; D: TRBD2; J: TRBJ2-7; size: .; V: TRBV6-6
DNA: TGTGCCAGCTCACCATACGCAGGGCATACTGAAGCTTTCTTT; CDR3: CASSPYAGHTEAFF; D: .; J: TRBJ1-1; size: .; V: TRBV18
DNA: TGTGCCAGCAGTTTACGACGGGGACGCACAGATACGCAGTATTTT; CDR3: CASSLRRGRTDTQYF; D: .; J: TRBJ2-3; size: few; V: TRBV27
DNA: TGTGCCAGCAGTTTAGGGGGGGCCGGCGGTGGGAACATTCAGTACTTC; CDR3: CASSLGGAGGGNIQYF; D: .; J: TRBJ2-4; size: many; V: TRBV28
DNA: TGTGCCAGCAGCTTAGCGGGACAGGGAAAGCCCCAGCATTTT; CDR3: CASSLAGQGKPQHF; D: TRBD1; J: TRBJ1-5; size: .; V: TRBV7-8
DNA: TGTGCCAGCAGCTCTGTCCTAAGTAAAGCTTTCTTT; CDR3: CASSSVLSKAFF; D: .; J: TRBJ1-1; size: few; V: TRBV7-2
DNA: TGTGCCAGCAGTTTGCGGGGCCCAACCTACGAGCAGTACTTC; CDR3: CASSLRGPTYEQYF; D: .; J: TRBJ2-7; size: .; V: TRBV28
DNA: TGTGCCACCAGTGATACCAGCTCGGAGCCGTTCTTC; CDR3: CATSDTSSEPFF; D: .; J: TRBJ2-1; size: .; V: TRBV24-1
DNA: TGCAGTGCTAGAGTAGGGACAGGGGAGGCAGATACGCAGTATTTT; CDR3: CSARVGTGEADTQYF; D: TRBD1; J: TRBJ2-3; size: .; V: TRBV20-1
DNA: TGTGCCAGCAGCAACCTCCGGGACAGGAGTTATGGCTACACCTTC; CDR3: CASSNLRDRSYGYTF; D: TRBD1; J: TRBJ1-2; size: .; V: TRBV11-2
DNA: TGCGCCAGCAGCTTATTAACAGGGGGCGGAGGCTACACCTTC; CDR3: CASSLLTGGGGYTF; D: TRBD1; J: TRBJ1-2; size: few; V: TRBV5-1
DNA: TGCGCCAGCAGGCTAGCGGGGGGGAATGAGCAGTTCTTC; CDR3: CASRLAGGNEQFF; D: TRBD2; J: TRBJ2-1; size: .; V: TRBV4-3
DNA: TGCGCCAGCAGCTTGGCAGTCAACTATGGCTACACCTTC; CDR3: CASSLAVNYGYTF; D: .; J: TRBJ1-2; size: .; V: TRBV5-1
DNA: TGCGCCAGCAGTCTACAGGGGTATAACACCGGGGAGCTGTTTTTT; CDR3: CASSLQGYNTGELFF; D: TRBD1; J: TRBJ2-2; size: few; V: TRBV4-3
DNA: TGCGCCAGCAGCCAAGATCATAGTAGCACAGATACGCAGTATTTT; CDR3: CASSQDHSSTDTQYF; D: .; J: TRBJ2-3; size: .; V: TRBV4-3
DNA: TGTGCCAGCAGCTCCTTTTCCGGGACTAGCGGTATAGATACGCAGTATTTT; CDR3: CASSSFSGTSGIDTQYF; D: TRBD2; J: TRBJ2-3; size: few; V: TRBV7-9
DNA: TGCAGCGTCTACGCTGGGACCCCTGAAGCTTTCTTT; CDR3: CSVYAGTPEAFF; D: .; J: TRBJ1-1; size: .; V: TRBV29-1
DNA: TGTGCCAGCAGCCAAGGTCCCCGGGGAGAGACCCAGTACTTC; CDR3: CASSQGPRGETQYF; D: .; J: TRBJ2-5; size: .; V: TRBV14
DNA: TGTGCTAGCAGCTTAAGATCTAGCGACCAAGAGACCCAGTACTTC; CDR3: CASSLRSSDQETQYF; D: .; J: TRBJ2-5; size: few; V: TRBV7-7
DNA: TGTGCCAGCAGCCTCGTGGGGCCGGGCACTGAAGCTTTCTTT; CDR3: CASSLVGPGTEAFF; D: .; J: TRBJ1-1; size: few; V: TRBV12-3/TRBV12-4
DNA: TGCAGCGTTCTGGTTGGGGGCACAGATACGCAGTATTTT; CDR3: CSVLVGGTDTQYF; D: .; J: TRBJ2-3; size: once; V: TRBV29-1
DNA: TGTGCCAGCACCCGGGGGTTCCAAGAGACCCAGTACTTC; CDR3: CASTRGFQETQYF; D: .; J: TRBJ2-5; size: many; V: TRBV7-9
DNA: TGTGCCAGCAGCTTAGTCGTAGGGAGCTCCTACAATGAGCAGTTCTTC; CDR3: CASSLVVGSSYNEQFF; D: .; J: TRBJ2-1; size: few; V: TRBV7-6
DNA: TGCAGCGCCCACGACAGCAGGAACATTCAGTACTTC; CDR3: CSAHDSRNIQYF; D: .; J: TRBJ2-4; size: few; V: TRBV29-1
DNA: TGTGCCAGCAGCTTATTACTAGCGGGGAGCTCCTACAATGAGCAGTTCTTC; CDR3: CASSLLLAGSSYNEQFF; D: TRBD2; J: TRBJ2-1; size: .; V: TRBV7-2
DNA: TGCGCCAGCAGTTCCGCCAGGGACAGGGGTCGCACAGATACGCAGTATTTT; CDR3: CASSSARDRGRTDTQYF; D: TRBD1; J: TRBJ2-3; size: .; V: TRBV10-1
DNA: TGCGCCAGCAGCCCAGGCGTGGGGGGGTGGTCGACAGATACGCAGTATTTT; CDR3: CASSPGVGGWSTDTQYF; D: TRBD2; J: TRBJ2-3; size: once; V: TRBV5-1
DNA: TGTGCCAGCAGTGAATATGAGCAGTTCTTC; CDR3: CASSEYEQFF; D: .; J: TRBJ2-1; size: .; V: TRBV2
DNA: TGTGCCAGCAGTTCCACGGGACTCCCCCAGGTCCAGTACTTC; CDR3: CASSSTGLPQVQYF; D: .; J: TRBJ2-5; size: .; V: TRBV12-3/TRBV12-4
DNA: TGCAGTGCGGATACAGGGATTGGTTCACCCCTCCACTTT; CDR3: CSADTGIGSPLHF; D: .; J: TRBJ1-6; size: .; V: TRBV20-1
DNA: TGCGCCAGCAGTATTCCGGGAGGGGACTACAATGAGCAGTTCTTC; CDR3: CASSIPGGDYNEQFF; D: TRBD2; J: TRBJ2-1; size: .; V: TRBV10-2
DNA: TGCGCCAGCAGCCAAGAGCGAGGAGGGGCGAACACCGGGGAGCTGTTTTTT; CDR3: CASSQERGGANTGELFF; D: .; J: TRBJ2-2; size: .; V: TRBV4-1
DNA: TGCGCCAGCAGCCAAGTACCGGGACAGGGCTCCTACGAGCAGTACTTC; CDR3: CASSQVPGQGSYEQYF; D: TRBD1; J: TRBJ2-7; size: .; V: TRBV4-3
DNA: TGTGCCACCTACTCCTTATCCGCGAACACCGGGGAGCTGTTTTTT; CDR3: CATYSLSANTGELFF; D: .; J: TRBJ2-2; size: .; V: TRBV19
DNA: TGTGCCAGCAGCCCGCGGCCAGGTGGGAAGACCGGGGAGCTGTTTTTT; CDR3: CASSPRPGGKTGELFF; D: .; J: TRBJ2-2; size: few; V: TRBV5-5
DNA: TGCGCCAGCAGGGAGGGGTCTTACGGGGAGCTGTTTTTT; CDR3: CASREGSYGELFF; D: .; J: TRBJ2-2; size: many; V: TRBV5-1
DNA: TGTGCCTGGAGCATTTCGGCAGGGCTCCTCTACGAGCAGTACTTC; CDR3: CAWSISAGLLYEQYF; D: .; J: TRBJ2-7; size: .; V: TRBV30
DNA: TGCAGTGCAAAGACGGGACTAGCGGGATATTATACGGAGACCCAGTACTTC; CDR3: CSAKTGLAGYYTETQYF; D: TRBD2; J: TRBJ2-5; size: .; V: TRBV20-1